This record covers a single T cell receptor beta chain. Its antigen is currently unknown. The CDR3 end shows no conserved phenylalanine or tryptophan, and so a read error is likely. Sequencing was done on patients that had shown CD8+CD57+ cell expansion by flow cytometry. The data belong to a study of CD8+CD57+ T cells in acquired aplastic anemia. In the study overall: The study obtained an average of roughly 2.9 ug of DNA from sorted CD4+ and CD8+ cells.

The CDR3 loop spans 15 amino acids. The germline V gene encodes CDR1 SGDLS and CDR2 YYNGEE. Genomic DNA, the template, was used for profiling of the TCR beta VDJ and CDR3. TCRdb fed the reads into MiXCR, producing one record per CDR3 protein. Among 180,000 or so distinct CDR3 sequences listed, about half were seen once. Study-wide points: No significant difference in CD8+ Simpson's diversity was found between patients and controls.

The clonotype was recovered from a human donor with aplastic anemia. The rearrangement links TRBV9 to TRBJ1-1; tentatively, D is TRBD1 (5 bases). Sequenced input: sorted CD4+, CD8+, or CD8+CD57+ T cells (not recorded which) from PBMCs. CDR3 nucleotide sequence: TGTGCCGGCAGCGTAGGGGTGGACATGAACACTGAAGCTTTCGTT. As protein: CAGSVGVDMNTEAFV.